Below are 7 T cell receptor beta chains sequenced from a single sample in a study of T cell changes during pregnancy in multiple sclerosis. Libraries were prepared by immunoSEQ multiplex PCR; TCRdb keeps only in-frame clonotypes and omits some of them. The sample includes 13,000 or so clones, 88% of them seen just once. The source was CD8+ T cells from peripheral blood mononuclear cells, collected in the first trimester of pregnancy. These TCRs come from a female donor with multiple sclerosis, enrolled in a pregnancy study.

CDR3 coding DNA: TGTGCCAGCAGCCATAATCGGCAGGGTTACTCTGGGGCCAACGTCCTGACTTTC. Protein product: CASSHNRQGYSGANVLTF. The rearrangement joins TRBV7-6 to TRBJ2-6; maybe TRBD1 (5 bases). The CDR3 is 18 residues long. Germline V lookup: CDR1 SGHVS, CDR2 FNYEAQ. The V end was cut by 5 bases, the J end by 0 bases, with 17 bases between.

The rearrangement uses TRBV11-2 and TRBJ2-7, with 7 bases aligning to TRBD1. Unmatched junction bases numbered 4, after V lost 1 base and J lost 4 bases. CDR1 and CDR2 from the germline V gene are SGHAT and FQNNGV. This CDR3 has 14 amino acids. The CDR3: CASSLVGGGYEQYF. The CDR3, as DNA: TGTGCCAGCAGCTTAGTAGGGGGCGGGTACGAGCAGTACTTC.

This clone is medium-sized by share. The chain has TRBV6-4 and TRBJ2-1; 9 bases agree with TRBD2. The CDR3 sequence is 16 residues long. Per germline, CDR1 MRHNA and CDR2 SNTAGT. V was clipped by 0 bases and J by 2 bases; unmatched bases: 2. The CDR3 here is CASSDSAGGPYNEQFF. In DNA, the CDR3 is TGTGCCAGCAGTGACTCAGCGGGGGGCCCCTACAATGAGCAGTTCTTC.

The chain carries TRBV29-1 and TRBJ1-1; D is possibly TRBD1 (6 bases). The V gene lost 2 bases and the J gene lost 1 base, with 11 bases spanning the gap. Germline loops: CDR1 SQVTM, CDR2 ANQGSEA. CDR3 length equals 14 residues. CDR3 coding DNA: TGCAGCGTTGAACAGGGGCGCAGGAACACTGAAGCTTTCTTT. It is translated as CSVEQGRRNTEAFF.

This clone was seen only once. This sequence joins TRBV10-3 and TRBJ2-6; D perhaps matches TRBD2 (7 bases). CDR1 and CDR2 (germline): ENHRY, SYGVKD. The CDR3 totals 16 residues. Trimming shortened V by 3 bases and J by 4 bases, and 13 bases separated the two germline ends. The CDR3 DNA reads TGTGCCATCAGTGAAGGGGGGGGGAGCGGGGCCAACGTCCTGACTTTC. The encoded protein is CAISEGGGSGANVLTF.

This clone was seen a single time. The CDR3 coding sequence is TGCGCCAGCAGCTCGGACAGGGGTTGGACAGATACGCAGTATTTT. It specifies CASSSDRGWTDTQYF. The chain has TRBV5-1 and TRBJ2-3; TRBD1 matches at 9 bases. After removal of 3 bases from V and 3 bases from J, the junction contained 5 bases not matched to a gene. The germline CDR1 and CDR2 sequences are SGHRS and YFSETQ. The CDR3 is 15 residues long.

The chain links TRBV2 to TRBJ2-1; 8 nucleotides agree with TRBD1. In germline, CDR1 is SNHLY, CDR2 FYNNEI. V was clipped by 5 bases and J by 0 bases; unmatched bases: 9. CDR3 length equals 17 residues. The CDR3 DNA sequence: TGTGCCAGCAGTAAACTCCGGGACAGGAGCTCCTACAATGAGCAGTTCTTC. Encoded protein: CASSKLRDRSSYNEQFF.